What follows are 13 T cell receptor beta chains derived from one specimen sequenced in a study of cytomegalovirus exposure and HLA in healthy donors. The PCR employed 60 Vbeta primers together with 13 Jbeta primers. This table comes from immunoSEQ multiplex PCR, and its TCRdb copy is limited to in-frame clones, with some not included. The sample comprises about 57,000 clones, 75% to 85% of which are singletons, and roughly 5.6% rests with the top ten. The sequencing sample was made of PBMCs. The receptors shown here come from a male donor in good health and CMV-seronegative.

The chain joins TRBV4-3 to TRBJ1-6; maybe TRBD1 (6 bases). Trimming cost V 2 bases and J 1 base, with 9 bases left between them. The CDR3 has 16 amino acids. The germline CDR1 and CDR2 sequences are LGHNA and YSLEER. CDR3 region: CASSQLTGSYNSPLHF. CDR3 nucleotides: TGCGCCAGCAGCCAACTCACAGGGTCCTATAATTCACCCCTCCACTTT.

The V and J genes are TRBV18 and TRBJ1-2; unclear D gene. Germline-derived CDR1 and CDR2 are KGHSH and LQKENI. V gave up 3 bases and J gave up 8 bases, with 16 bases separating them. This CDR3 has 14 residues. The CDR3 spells CASSPQPSSGGYTF. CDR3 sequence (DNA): TGTGCCAGCTCACCCCAGCCAAGCAGCGGGGGCTACACCTTC.

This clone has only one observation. DNA of the CDR3: TGTGCCAGCAGTTTGCTCAGGGTTGGGGAGCAGTTCTTC. Protein sequence: CASSLLRVGEQFF. V usage is TRBV27 and J usage is TRBJ2-1; D is perhaps TRBD1 (5 bases). The CDR3 length is 13 residues. CDR1 MNHEY and CDR2 SMNVEV come from the germline V gene (reference sequence). V was pared by 3 bases and J by 10 bases, with 13 bases between.

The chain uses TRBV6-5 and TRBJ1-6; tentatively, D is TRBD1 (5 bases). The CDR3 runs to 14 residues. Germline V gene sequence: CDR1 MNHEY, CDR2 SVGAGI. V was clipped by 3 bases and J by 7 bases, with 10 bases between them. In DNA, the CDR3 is TGTGCCAGCAGTTATTCAGGGCGCAATTCACCCCTCCACTTT. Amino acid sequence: CASSYSGRNSPLHF.

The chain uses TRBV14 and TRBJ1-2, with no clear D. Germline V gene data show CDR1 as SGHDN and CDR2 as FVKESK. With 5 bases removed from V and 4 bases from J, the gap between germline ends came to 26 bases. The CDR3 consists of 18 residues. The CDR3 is CASSYGGIGQQWTYGYTF. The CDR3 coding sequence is TGTGCCAGCAGCTATGGCGGGATTGGGCAGCAATGGACCTATGGCTACACCTTC.

The chain's CDR3 is CASSEGRGTYNEQFF. The CDR3 region has the DNA TGTGCCAGCAGTGAAGGGAGGGGTACCTACAATGAGCAGTTCTTC. This sequence joins TRBV6-1 and TRBJ2-1; D possibly corresponds to TRBD2 (6 bases). V lost 1 base to trimming and J lost 2 bases, with 9 bases between them. Germline-derived CDR1 and CDR2 are MNHNS and SASEGT. This CDR3 is 15 amino acids long.

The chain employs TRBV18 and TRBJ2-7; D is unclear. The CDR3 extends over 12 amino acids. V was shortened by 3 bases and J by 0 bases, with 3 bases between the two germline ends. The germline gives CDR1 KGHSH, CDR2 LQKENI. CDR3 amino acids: CASSPSSYEQYF. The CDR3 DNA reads TGTGCCAGCTCACCCAGCTCCTACGAGCAGTACTTC. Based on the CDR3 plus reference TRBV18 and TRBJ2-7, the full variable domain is NAGVMQNPRHLVRRRGQEARLRCSPMKGHSHVYWYRQLPEEGLKFMVYLQKENIIDESGMPKERFSAEFPKEGPSILRIQQVVRGDSAAYFCASSPSSYEQYFGPGTRLTVT.

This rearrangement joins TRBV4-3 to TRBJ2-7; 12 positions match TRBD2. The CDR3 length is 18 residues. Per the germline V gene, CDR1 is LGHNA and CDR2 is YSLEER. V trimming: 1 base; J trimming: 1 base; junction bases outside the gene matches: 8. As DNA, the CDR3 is TGCGCCAGCAGCCAAGGCCTCGGACTAGCGGGGACTTCCTACGAGCAGTACTTC. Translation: CASSQGLGLAGTSYEQYF.

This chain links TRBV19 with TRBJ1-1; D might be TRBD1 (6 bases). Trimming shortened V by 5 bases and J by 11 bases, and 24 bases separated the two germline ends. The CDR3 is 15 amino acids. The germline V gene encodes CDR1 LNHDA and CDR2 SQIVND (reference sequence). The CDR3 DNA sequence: TGTGCCAGTAGTGGGTCACAGGGATTCGGGGTGCCGGCTTTCTTT. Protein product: CASSGSQGFGVPAFF.

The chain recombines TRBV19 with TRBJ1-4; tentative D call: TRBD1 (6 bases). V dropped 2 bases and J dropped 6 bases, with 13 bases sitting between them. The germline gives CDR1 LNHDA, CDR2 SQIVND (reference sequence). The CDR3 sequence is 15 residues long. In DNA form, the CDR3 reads TGTGCCAGTAGTATAAGGACAGCGGGGGATGAAAAACTGTTTTTT. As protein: CASSIRTAGDEKLFF.

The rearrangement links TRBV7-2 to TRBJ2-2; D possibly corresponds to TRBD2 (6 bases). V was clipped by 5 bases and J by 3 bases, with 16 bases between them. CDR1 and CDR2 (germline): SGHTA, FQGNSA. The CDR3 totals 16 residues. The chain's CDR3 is CASSRGTYGDTGELFF. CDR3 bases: TGTGCCAGCAGCCGCGGGACCTATGGGGACACCGGGGAGCTGTTTTTT.

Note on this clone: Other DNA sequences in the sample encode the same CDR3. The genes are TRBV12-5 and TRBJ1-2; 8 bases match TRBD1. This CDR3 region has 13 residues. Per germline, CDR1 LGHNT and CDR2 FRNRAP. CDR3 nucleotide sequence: TGTGCCAGTAGTCCAGGGGGCGACTATGGCTACACCTTC. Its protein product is CASSPGGDYGYTF.

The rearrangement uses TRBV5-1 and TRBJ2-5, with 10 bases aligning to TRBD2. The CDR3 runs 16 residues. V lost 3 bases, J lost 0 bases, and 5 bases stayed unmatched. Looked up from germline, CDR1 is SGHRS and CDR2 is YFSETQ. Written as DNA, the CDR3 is TGCGCCAGCAGCTCGGGACTAGCGTTTAACCAAGAGACCCAGTACTTC. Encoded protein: CASSSGLAFNQETQYF.